This T cell receptor (beta chain) was retrieved from a study of T cells in Graves' hyperthyroidism and ophthalmopathy. Turning to the study itself: Peripheral blood was acquired at first diagnosis, ahead of any therapy whatsoever.

Study-wide results and caveats: Ophthalmopathy and stable hyperthyroidism were told apart by a 13 V-J model. Ophthalmopathy, which appeared later, was predicted by the model a median about 6.8 months before onset.

Extraction of PBMCs used roughly 10 ml of fresh peripheral blood. This clonotype was seen a few times. Its target is not known. V lost 5 bases to trimming and J lost 2 bases, with 12 bases between them. The CDR3 sequence is 14 residues long. The germline V gene encodes CDR1 MNHEY and CDR2 SMNVEV (reference sequence). The source material, RNA transcripts, was used to amplify TCR beta CDR3 regions. The HTBI primer set was used in a first-round RT-PCR of the TCR CDR3. Each CDR3 protein gets one entry after TCRdb re-called the multiplex PCR reads with MiXCR. The top ten hold around 31% of the sample, which has 700,000 to 950,000 distinct CDR3 sequences, under 45% seen once.

This TCR was sampled from a woman in her forties with Graves' hyperthyroidism. The rearrangement joins TRBV27 to TRBJ1-1; D perhaps matches TRBD1 (6 bases). Sample: blood. The CDR3 nucleotides read TGTGCCAGCAGTCCCTACAGGGCAAACACTGAAGCTTTCTTT. Its protein is CASSPYRANTEAFF.